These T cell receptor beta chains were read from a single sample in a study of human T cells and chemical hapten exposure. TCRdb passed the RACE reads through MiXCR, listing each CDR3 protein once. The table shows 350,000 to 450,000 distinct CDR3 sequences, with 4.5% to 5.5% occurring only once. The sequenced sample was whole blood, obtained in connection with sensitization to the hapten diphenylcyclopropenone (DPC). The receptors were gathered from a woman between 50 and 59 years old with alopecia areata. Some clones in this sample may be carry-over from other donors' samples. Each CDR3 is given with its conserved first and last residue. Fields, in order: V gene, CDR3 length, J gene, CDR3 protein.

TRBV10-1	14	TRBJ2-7	CASSGLASSYEQYF
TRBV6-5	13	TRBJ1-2	CASSYPGQRGYTF
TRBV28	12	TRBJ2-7	CASESDTYEQYF
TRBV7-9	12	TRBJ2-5	CASSASQETQYF
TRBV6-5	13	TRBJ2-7	CASSRQQSYEQYF
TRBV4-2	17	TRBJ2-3	CASSQESAGRLTDTQYF
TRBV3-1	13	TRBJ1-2	CASSQEDSYGYTF
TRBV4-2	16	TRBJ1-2	CASSQKGQTTNYGYTF
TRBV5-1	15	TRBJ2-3	CASSLAGRPLDTQYF
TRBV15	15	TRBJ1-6	CATSSSDRVNSPLHF
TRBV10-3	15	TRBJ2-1	CAISESGLAGNEQFF
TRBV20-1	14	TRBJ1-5	CSARAAGGNQPQHF
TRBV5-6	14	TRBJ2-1	CASNFGTGSDEQFF
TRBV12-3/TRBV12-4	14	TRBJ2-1	CASSLGLVGNEQFF
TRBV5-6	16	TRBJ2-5	CASSLVVQGARETQYF
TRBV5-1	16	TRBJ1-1	CASSLSGGRPNTEAFF
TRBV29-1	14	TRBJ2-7	CSALSGLAAHEQYF
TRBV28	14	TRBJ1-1	CASSLGGAWEKTFF
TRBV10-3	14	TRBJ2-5	CAIKLAGGEETQYF
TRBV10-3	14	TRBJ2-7	CAISLAEVGYEQYF
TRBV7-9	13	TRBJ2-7	CASSLTGRDEQYF
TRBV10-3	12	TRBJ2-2	CAISGDGGELFF
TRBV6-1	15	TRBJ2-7	CASSDYGTGAYEQYF
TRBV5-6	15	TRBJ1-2	CASSLAGGRGGGYTF
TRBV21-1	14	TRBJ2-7	CASSSTGHSYEQYF
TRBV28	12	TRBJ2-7	CASSFEGDEQYF
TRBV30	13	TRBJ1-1	CAWSLNPHPEAFF
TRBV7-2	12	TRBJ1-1	CASSLRTGRAFF
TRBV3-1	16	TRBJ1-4	CASSRGQGLSGEKLFF
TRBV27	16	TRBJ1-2	CASSSEPQTGAYGYTF
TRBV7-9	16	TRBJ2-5	CASSLFPAGGEETQYF
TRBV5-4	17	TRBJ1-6	CASSLDLGSSYNSPLHF
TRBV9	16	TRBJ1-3	CASSVASWSSGNTIYF
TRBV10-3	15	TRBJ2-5	CAISESSGSPETQYF
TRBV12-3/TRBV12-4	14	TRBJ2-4	CASSPTGPINIQYF
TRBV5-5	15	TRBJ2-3	CASSERTGVADTQYF
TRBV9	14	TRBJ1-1	CASSPDRVNTEAFF
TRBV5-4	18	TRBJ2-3	CASSVGTSGRRYPDTQYF
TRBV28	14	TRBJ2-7	CASSGRDRAYEQYF
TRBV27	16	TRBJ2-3	CASSPRVAGGADTQYF
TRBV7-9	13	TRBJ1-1	CAFRASGNTEAFF
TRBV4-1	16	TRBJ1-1	CASSLWTGGRNTEAFF
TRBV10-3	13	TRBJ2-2	CAISEMFPGELFF
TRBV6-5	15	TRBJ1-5	CASSPLQGANQPQHF
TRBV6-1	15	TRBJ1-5	CASSLLGNYNQPQHF
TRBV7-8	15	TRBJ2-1	CASSLGLARYNEQFF
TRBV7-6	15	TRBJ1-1	CASSLVGGGNTEAFF